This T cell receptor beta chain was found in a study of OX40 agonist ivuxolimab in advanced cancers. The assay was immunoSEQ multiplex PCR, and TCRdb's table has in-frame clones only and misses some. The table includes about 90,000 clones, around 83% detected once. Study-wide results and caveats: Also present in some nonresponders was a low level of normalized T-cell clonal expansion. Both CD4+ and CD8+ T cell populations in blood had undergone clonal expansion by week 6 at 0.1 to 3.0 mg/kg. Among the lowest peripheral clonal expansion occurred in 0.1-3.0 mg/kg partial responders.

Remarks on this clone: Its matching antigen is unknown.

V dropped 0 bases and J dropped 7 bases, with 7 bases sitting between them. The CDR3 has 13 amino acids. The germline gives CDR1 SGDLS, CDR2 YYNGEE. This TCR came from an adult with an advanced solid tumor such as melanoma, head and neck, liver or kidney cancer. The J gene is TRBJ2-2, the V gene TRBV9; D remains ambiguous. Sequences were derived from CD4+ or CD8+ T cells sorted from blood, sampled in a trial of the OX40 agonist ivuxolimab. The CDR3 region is CASSVDVFGELFF. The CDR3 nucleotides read TGTGCCAGCAGCGTAGATGTCTTCGGGGAGCTGTTTTTT.